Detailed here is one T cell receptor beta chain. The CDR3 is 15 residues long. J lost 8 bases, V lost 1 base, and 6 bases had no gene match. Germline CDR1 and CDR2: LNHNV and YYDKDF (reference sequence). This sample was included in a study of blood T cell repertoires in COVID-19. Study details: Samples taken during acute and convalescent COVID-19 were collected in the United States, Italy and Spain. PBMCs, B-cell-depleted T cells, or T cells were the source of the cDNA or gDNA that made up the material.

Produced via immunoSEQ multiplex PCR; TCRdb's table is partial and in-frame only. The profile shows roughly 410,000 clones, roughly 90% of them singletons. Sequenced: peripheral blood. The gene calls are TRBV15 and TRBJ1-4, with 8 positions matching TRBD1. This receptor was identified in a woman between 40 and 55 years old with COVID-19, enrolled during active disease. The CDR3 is CATSRATGVLEKLFF. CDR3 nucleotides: TGTGCCACCAGCAGAGCGACAGGGGTTTTGGAAAAACTGTTTTTT.